These 30 T cell receptor beta chains originate from one sample sequenced in a study of cytomegalovirus exposure and HLA in healthy donors. 60 Vbeta and 13 Jbeta primers were used in PCR. The protocol was immunoSEQ multiplex PCR, while the TCRdb copy is restricted to in-frame clones and leaves out a portion. The table includes roughly 120,000 clones, roughly 86% detected once. Sequencing input: PBMCs. Receptors were obtained from a man aged 40-55 years in good health and CMV-seronegative.

CDR3 bases: TGCAGCGTTGGGGCACACACAGGGTCCCGGACTGAAGCTTTCTTT. Amino acid sequence: CSVGAHTGSRTEAFF. The rearrangement links TRBV29-1 to TRBJ1-1; D is perhaps TRBD1 (6 bases). Germline-derived CDR1 and CDR2 are SQVTM and ANQGSEA. This CDR3 is built from 15 residues. V shed 4 bases and J shed 5 bases, with 20 bases lying between them.

The chain is built from TRBV18 and TRBJ1-2, with D perhaps matching TRBD1 (6 bases). The V end was cut by 4 bases, the J end by 6 bases, with 15 bases between. This CDR3 has 14 amino acids. Germline values: CDR1 KGHSH, CDR2 LQKENI. The CDR3 DNA sequence: TGTGCCAGCTCACTAACAGGGAGAATCGATGGCTACACCTTC. Its protein product is CASSLTGRIDGYTF.

The rearrangement uses TRBV19 and TRBJ1-1; 8 bases map to TRBD1. Germline V lookup: CDR1 LNHDA, CDR2 SQIVND (reference sequence). This CDR3 region has 15 residues. J lost 1 base, V lost 3 bases, and 4 bases had no gene match. CDR3 DNA: TGTGCCAGTAGTATGTCAGGGGGCGCGAACACTGAAGCTTTCTTT. Protein sequence: CASSMSGGANTEAFF.

The chain employs TRBV9 and TRBJ1-3; D possibly corresponds to TRBD1 (6 bases). The germline V gene has CDR1 SGDLS and CDR2 YYNGEE. Trimming removed 5 bases from V and 9 bases from J, with 15 bases in between. This CDR3 has 13 residues. The CDR3 reads CASRTTGSSTIYF. The CDR3, as DNA: TGTGCCAGCAGAACAACAGGGTCGAGCACCATATATTTT.

V is TRBV14 and J is TRBJ2-1; a possible D gene is TRBD1 (6 bases). The CDR3 loop spans 14 amino acids. The germline V gene encodes CDR1 SGHDN and CDR2 FVKESK. V gave up 3 bases and J gave up 12 bases, with 18 bases separating them. Here the CDR3 reads CASSQDSQIGVQFF. Written as DNA, the CDR3 is TGTGCCAGCAGCCAGGACAGTCAAATCGGTGTGCAGTTCTTC.

The V and J genes are TRBV5-1 and TRBJ2-1, with 9 positions matching TRBD1. V lost 2 bases to trimming and J lost 6 bases; unmatched junction nucleotides: 12. This CDR3 contains 17 residues. The germline V gene has CDR1 SGHRS and CDR2 YFSETQ. The CDR3 DNA reads as TGCGCCAGCAGCTTCCGGACAGGGGAAGCAGGAGGCAATGAGCAGTTCTTC. Its protein product is CASSFRTGEAGGNEQFF.

This chain links TRBV5-6 with TRBJ2-6, with D perhaps TRBD2 (5 bases). CDR1 and CDR2 from the germline V gene are SGHDT and YYEEEE. Trimming stripped 4 bases from V and 1 base from J, with 18 bases between. The length of the CDR3 is 18 residues. CDR3 DNA sequence: TGTGCCAGCAGCCAGGACGTTAGTCGGGGTTCTGGGGCCAACGTCCTGACTTTC. It yields the protein CASSQDVSRGSGANVLTF.

The V and J genes are TRBV7-9 and TRBJ1-2; D may be TRBD1 (5 bases). V lost 0 bases, J lost 5 bases, and 13 bases lay in between. CDR3 size: 15 residues. Germline CDR1 SEHNR, CDR2 FQNEAQ (reference sequence). CDR3 DNA: TGTGCCAGCAGCTTAGCGGGGAAGGACAAATATGGCTACACCTTC. Protein: CASSLAGKDKYGYTF.

The chain couples TRBV5-1 to TRBJ2-3; 10 bases map to TRBD1. CDR3 length equals 16 residues. The V gene's germline CDR1 is SGHRS and CDR2 YFSETQ. Losses at the gene ends were 4 bases for V and 1 base for J; bases not matched to a gene: 6. The CDR3 region has the DNA TGCGCCAGCAGCACGACAGGGGGCGCTGGCACAGATACGCAGTATTTT. Translating it yields CASSTTGGAGTDTQYF.

This clone was recorded only once. This chain links TRBV6-1 with TRBJ2-1, with 7 bases fitting TRBD1. J was trimmed by 4 bases and V by 4 bases; bases with no gene match: 4. Germline V gene sequence: CDR1 MNHNS, CDR2 SASEGT. The CDR3 length is 14 residues. The CDR3 here is CASSVRGPYNEQFF. The DNA of the CDR3 is TGTGCCAGCAGTGTGAGGGGGCCTTACAATGAGCAGTTCTTC.

In this sample, this clone turned up once. V usage is TRBV10-1 and J usage is TRBJ2-3, with a possible D match to TRBD1 (6 bases). Trimming pared 8 bases from V and 0 bases from J, leaving 12 bases between. This CDR3 is built from 14 residues. The V gene's germline CDR1 is WNHNN and CDR2 SYGVQD (reference sequence). Written as DNA, the CDR3 is TGCGCCAGCGCCGGGACACATAGCACAGATACGCAGTATTTT. Translation gives CASAGTHSTDTQYF.

The sample holds a few counts of this clone. The chain links TRBV6-1 to TRBJ2-1, with D possibly TRBD1 on 5 matching bases. This CDR3 is built from 15 residues. V was cut by 6 bases and J by 0 bases, with 12 bases left in between. Germline loops: CDR1 MNHNS, CDR2 SASEGT. This chain's CDR3 is CASRAWGGSYNEQFF. Written as DNA, the CDR3 is TGTGCCAGCAGGGCGTGGGGCGGCTCCTACAATGAGCAGTTCTTC.

This clone appeared a few times. The J gene is TRBJ2-2, the V gene TRBV7-2, with D possibly being TRBD2 (6 bases). V was cut by 7 bases and J by 6 bases, with 15 bases left in between. The CDR3 is 14 amino acids. Germline V gives CDR1 SGHTA, CDR2 FQGNSA. The CDR3 loop reads CASIRDSYAGELFF. CDR3 nucleotides: TGTGCCAGCATTCGGGACTCATACGCCGGGGAGCTGTTTTTT.

This chain links TRBV6-5 with TRBJ1-6; TRBD1 matches 8 bases. There are 15 residues in the CDR3. CDR1 and CDR2 from the germline V gene are MNHEY and SVGAGI. Trimming took 6 bases from V and 10 from J; bases not matched to a gene: 11. The CDR3 region is CASSRLGQGSSPLHF. The CDR3, as DNA: TGTGCCAGCAGCCGACTTGGACAGGGATCCTCACCCCTCCACTTT.

V gene TRBV5-6 combines with J gene TRBJ1-4; 7 nucleotides line up with TRBD1. V lost 4 bases to trimming and J lost 7 bases; unmatched junction nucleotides: 4. Germline V gene data show CDR1 as SGHDT and CDR2 as YYEEEE. The CDR3 loop spans 13 amino acids. The CDR3 protein is CASSQNRGEKLFF. The CDR3 coding sequence is TGTGCCAGCAGCCAAAACAGGGGTGAAAAACTGTTTTTT.

This clone was seen just once. V is TRBV6-1 and J is TRBJ1-2; perhaps TRBD1 as D (6 bases). CDR3 length: 14 amino acids. Trimming took off 5 bases at V and 1 base at J, with 11 bases between the two ends. Germline V gene sequence: CDR1 MNHNS, CDR2 SASEGT. CDR3 protein: CASSPRTDNYGYTF. The CDR3 DNA follows: TGTGCCAGCAGTCCCCGGACAGATAACTATGGCTACACCTTC.

This clone was detected once. The chain carries TRBV9 and TRBJ2-6; tentatively, D is TRBD2 (5 bases). CDR1 SGDLS and CDR2 YYNGEE come from the germline V gene. The V gene lost 4 bases and the J gene lost 1 base, with 9 bases spanning the gap. CDR3 length: 15 residues. The DNA of the CDR3 is TGTGCCAGCAGCTCCCTAGCATCTGGGGCCAACGTCCTGACTTTC. This encodes CASSSLASGANVLTF. Full variable domain (missing parts from reference TRBV9 and TRBJ2-6): DSGVTQTPKHLITATGQRVTLRCSPRSGDLSVYWYQQSLDQGLQFLIQYYNGEERAKGNILERFSAQQFPDLHSELNLSSLELGDSALYFCASSSLASGANVLTFGAGSRLTVL.

This clone has only a few counts. The chain combines TRBV5-4 with TRBJ2-3; no definite D call. The V gene lost 0 bases and the J gene lost 0 bases, with 5 bases spanning the gap. In germline, CDR1 is SGHNT, CDR2 YYREEE (reference sequence). There are 14 residues in the CDR3. As DNA, the CDR3 is TGTGCCAGCAGCTTGGGCGGAAGCACAGATACGCAGTATTTT. It translates to CASSLGGSTDTQYF.

The chain recombines TRBV27 with TRBJ2-7; 9 bases line up with TRBD1. V was clipped by 6 bases and J by 3 bases; unmatched bases: 0. The CDR3 has 12 amino acids. Germline V gives CDR1 MNHEY, CDR2 SMNVEV (reference sequence). CDR3 nucleotide sequence: TGTGCCAGCAGGGACAGGGGCTACGAGCAGTACTTC. It specifies CASRDRGYEQYF.

The rearrangement joins TRBV7-2 to TRBJ1-2; D gene uncertain. Germline V gives CDR1 SGHTA, CDR2 FQGNSA. Trimming removed 2 bases at V and 3 bases at J, with 4 bases between. The CDR3 sequence is 12 residues long. The DNA for the CDR3 is TGTGCCAGCAGCTTATCTGACTATGGCTACACCTTC. Protein product: CASSLSDYGYTF.

The chain joins TRBV6-4 to TRBJ1-1; TRBD1 might be the D (5 bases). V lost 5 bases to trimming and J lost 0 bases, with 19 bases between them. The CDR3 spans 17 residues. Per germline, CDR1 MRHNA and CDR2 SNTAGT. CDR3: CASSKQNPGGLNTEAFF. The CDR3 coding sequence is TGTGCCAGCAGTAAACAGAACCCCGGGGGATTGAACACTGAAGCTTTCTTT.

The chain combines TRBV5-1 with TRBJ1-1, with 10 bases matching TRBD1. Per germline, CDR1 SGHRS and CDR2 YFSETQ. V was clipped by 4 bases and J by 4 bases; unmatched bases: 4. The CDR3 is 14 residues long. CDR3 bases: TGCGCCAGCAGCCCCGGGACAGGGGTCACTGAAGCTTTCTTT. Translated: CASSPGTGVTEAFF.

The chain recombines TRBV7-2 with TRBJ2-3; 9 bases are shared with TRBD1. From germline, CDR1 is SGHTA and CDR2 FQGNSA. This CDR3 is 15 amino acids long. V trimming: 7 bases; J trimming: 4 bases; junction bases outside the gene matches: 9. CDR3 loop: CASTLRTGDPDTQYF. For the CDR3, the DNA is TGTGCCAGCACCCTAAGGACAGGGGACCCAGATACGCAGTATTTT.

This clone occurred once. V usage is TRBV2 and J usage is TRBJ1-5, with 9 bases fitting TRBD1. Germline loops: CDR1 SNHLY, CDR2 FYNNEI. With V trimmed by 8 bases and J by 0 bases, 5 bases remained unmatched. The CDR3 sequence is 15 residues long. The CDR3 loop is CASGTGTYSNQPQHF. The DNA for the CDR3 is TGTGCCAGCGGGACAGGGACTTATAGCAATCAGCCCCAGCATTTT. The full variable domain, completed using reference TRBV2 and TRBJ1-5, is EPEVTQTPSHQVTQMGQEVILRCVPISNHLYFYWYRQILGQKVEFLVSFYNNEISEKSEIFDDQFSVERPDGSNFTLKIRSTKLEDSAMYFCASGTGTYSNQPQHFGDGTRLSIL.

The chain employs TRBV20-1 and TRBJ2-3, with a possible D match to TRBD2 (5 bases). The CDR3 totals 11 residues. CDR1 is DFQATT and CDR2 is SNEGSKA in the germline V gene (reference sequence). CDR3 bases: TGCAGCGGGGTGGGTACAGATACGCAGTATTTT. Translated: CSGVGTDTQYF.

The rearrangement joins TRBV5-6 to TRBJ2-7; 9 bases are a match to TRBD1. Germline CDR1 and CDR2: SGHDT and YYEEEE. V dropped 4 bases and J dropped 4; count of bases not matched to a gene: 9. This CDR3 has 15 amino acids. CDR3 residues: CASSGSGTGKYEQYF. The DNA of the CDR3 is TGTGCCAGCAGCGGATCCGGGACAGGGAAGTACGAGCAGTACTTC.

The chain employs TRBV28 and TRBJ1-2; no clear D gene. Germline-derived CDR1 and CDR2 are MDHEN and SYDVKM. The CDR3 contains 16 residues. V lost 3 bases and J lost 0, with 14 bases in between. The CDR3 is CASSLEAGRPNYGYTF. The CDR3 nucleotides are TGTGCCAGCAGTTTGGAGGCGGGCAGGCCTAACTATGGCTACACCTTC.

This rearrangement joins TRBV5-1 to TRBJ2-1; 9 bases map to TRBD1. J gave up 4 bases and V 4 bases, and 9 bases lay outside the gene matches. The CDR3 length is 16 residues. CDR1 and CDR2 from the germline V gene are SGHRS and YFSETQ. CDR3 amino acids: CASSRSGTGNYNEQFF. Written as DNA, the CDR3 is TGCGCCAGCAGCCGATCCGGGACAGGGAATTACAATGAGCAGTTCTTC.

The CDR3 protein is CASRGAGTFGEKLFF. DNA of the CDR3: TGTGCCAGCAGGGGGGCAGGGACCTTCGGTGAAAAACTGTTTTTT. This chain connects TRBV7-9 to TRBJ1-4, with a tentative D call TRBD1 (6 bases). The V end lost 6 bases, the J end lost 7 bases, and 18 bases lay between the germline ends. Germline V gives CDR1 SEHNR, CDR2 FQNEAQ (reference sequence). This CDR3 is 15 amino acids long.

V usage is TRBV13 and J usage is TRBJ2-3, with D possibly matching TRBD2 (6 bases). The length of the CDR3 is 16 residues. Trimming took off 1 base at V and 2 bases at J, with 13 bases between the two ends. Germline CDR1 PRHDT, CDR2 FYEKMQ (reference sequence). The CDR3 DNA follows: TGTGCCAGCAGCTTAGTGGCGGGGCCCTTCACAGATACGCAGTATTTT. It is translated as CASSLVAGPFTDTQYF.